Listed below are T cell receptor beta chains from one sample, sequenced in a study of blood T cell repertoires in COVID-19. TCRdb's table, derived via immunoSEQ multiplex PCR, lists solely in-frame clones and lacks some. In the table there are over 250,000 clones, around 89% of which are singletons. What was sequenced was PBMCs or T cells enriched from blood (not recorded which). The receptors were sampled from a woman aged 55-69 years in a cohort exposed to, infected with or recovered from COVID-19 (not recorded which). Each CDR3 is given with its conserved first and last residue. The order of the fields is D gene, clone size, V gene, J gene, CDR3 protein, CDR3 DNA. A D gene is named only where the DNA matches it firmly. Only part of the rows carry a size: once, few, many, or a class if the clone is expanded.

>TRBD1|-|TRBV3-1/TRBV3-2|TRBJ2-4
CASSFRQGAAKNIQYF
TGTGCCAGCAGCTTCCGACAGGGGGCAGCCAAAAACATTCAGTACTTC
>TRBD1|-|TRBV5-1|TRBJ2-3
CASSRTGGPDTQYF
TGCGCCAGCAGCCGGACAGGGGGTCCAGATACGCAGTATTTT
>-|-|TRBV24-1|TRBJ1-5
CATSTTGNQPQHF
TGTGCCACCAGTACGACAGGAAATCAGCCCCAGCATTTT
>-|once|TRBV5-1|TRBJ2-3
CASSLATDTQYF
TGCGCCAGCAGCTTGGCTACAGATACGCAGTATTTT
>-|-|TRBV2|TRBJ1-1
CASSASPRGEAFF
TGTGCCAGCAGTGCTTCCCCACGAGGTGAAGCTTTCTTT
>TRBD2|-|TRBV28|TRBJ2-1
CASRELAGEEFF
TGTGCCAGCAGGGAACTAGCGGGAGAGGAATTCTTC
>-|-|TRBV6-4|TRBJ1-3
CASRGGFSGNTIYF
TGTGCCAGTCGTGGGGGGTTCTCTGGAAACACCATATATTTT
>-|-|TRBV28|TRBJ1-1
CGGGRPNTEAFF
TGTGGGGGCGGACGCCCGAACACTGAAGCTTTCTTT
>-|-|TRBV28|TRBJ2-7
CASSDSNTYEQYF
TGTGCCAGCAGCGACAGCAATACCTACGAGCAGTACTTC
>-|-|TRBV29-1|TRBJ2-7
CSVSLGSPYEQYF
TGCAGCGTGTCTTTGGGGAGCCCCTACGAGCAGTACTTC
>TRBD2|-|TRBV4-3|TRBJ2-3
CASSHVSGDSTDTQYF
TGCGCCAGCAGCCATGTTAGCGGGGATAGCACAGATACGCAGTATTTT
>-|-|TRBV28|TRBJ2-1
CASSSLAQAPTGEQFF
-
>-|-|TRBV11-3|TRBJ2-3
CASSSFTAGEADTDTQYF
TGTGCCAGCAGTTCTTTCACCGCCGGGGAGGCAGACACAGATACGCAGTATTTT
>TRBD2|-|TRBV30|TRBJ2-5
CAWSQPGTIETQYF
TGTGCCTGGAGTCAACCCGGGACTATAGAGACCCAGTACTTC
>TRBD1|-|TRBV7-3|TRBJ2-2
CASSLYKGAEVGELFF
TGTGCCAGCAGCTTATACAAGGGGGCGGAGGTCGGGGAGCTGTTTTTT
>-|-|TRBV3-1/TRBV3-2|TRBJ1-1
CASSQVLRTANTEAFF
TGTGCCAGCAGCCAAGTGCTTAGGACTGCGAACACTGAAGCTTTCTTT
>TRBD1|-|TRBV24-1|TRBJ1-2
CATSEAKGAGYGYTF
TGTGCCACCAGTGAGGCGAAGGGGGCAGGCTATGGCTACACCTTC
>-|-|TRBV5-4|TRBJ1-3
CASSLDGGVNTIYF
TGTGCCAGCAGCTTGGACGGAGGGGTAAACACCATATATTTT
>-|-|TRBV7-2|TRBJ1-4
CASSFWQGGEKLFF
TGTGCCAGCAGCTTTTGGCAGGGTGGTGAAAAACTGTTTTTT
>-|-|TRBV30|TRBJ1-2
CAWSPRTANYGYTF
TGTGCCTGGAGTCCCAGGACAGCTAACTATGGCTACACCTTC
>TRBD1|-|TRBV10-1|TRBJ2-5
CASSGTGSETQYF
TGCGCCAGCAGTGGGACAGGGTCGGAGACCCAGTACTTC
>TRBD1|-|TRBV12-5|TRBJ2-7
CASGLRQGEPYEQYF
TGTGCTAGTGGTCTTAGACAGGGGGAACCCTACGAGCAGTACTTC
>TRBD1|-|TRBV7-3|TRBJ2-5
CASSPRTGTKPQYF
TGTGCCAGCAGCCCTCGGACAGGCACCAAGCCCCAGTACTTC
>TRBD2|-|TRBV6-1|TRBJ2-6
CASSESRGLAGTTNVLTF
TGTGCCAGCAGTGAGTCGAGGGGACTAGCGGGAACCACCAACGTCCTGACTTTC
>TRBD1|-|TRBV19|TRBJ1-2
CASSILGQGALGYTF
TGTGCCAGTAGTATTCTTGGACAGGGGGCGCTTGGCTACACCTTC
>TRBD1|-|TRBV6-5|TRBJ2-7
CASRLGQGDYEQYF
TGTGCCAGCAGACTGGGACAGGGGGACTACGAGCAGTACTTC
>-|-|TRBV5-1|TRBJ2-1
CASSPRLTPGVRNEQFF
TGCGCCAGCAGCCCACGCCTTACCCCGGGGGTCCGCAATGAGCAGTTCTTC
>-|-|TRBV29-1|TRBJ1-6
CSVGVSRDSPLHF
TGCAGCGTTGGGGTTTCCAGGGATTCACCCCTCCACTTT
>TRBD1|-|TRBV10-3|TRBJ1-6
CAISELSGTDNSPLHF
TGTGCCATCAGTGAATTGTCTGGGACAGATAATTCACCCCTCCACTTT
>-|-|TRBV5-3|TRBJ1-2
CARSLIQALRGNYGYTF
TGTGCCAGAAGCTTGATACAGGCCCTTAGGGGTAACTATGGCTACACCTTC
>TRBD2|-|TRBV9|TRBJ2-3
CASSVGEAGLTDTQYF
TGTGCCAGCAGCGTAGGAGAAGCGGGGCTTACAGATACGCAGTATTTT
>TRBD2|once|TRBV24-1|TRBJ2-5
CATSHGKGHTSRTSGPETQYF
TGTGCCACCAGTCACGGCAAGGGACACACTAGCAGGACTAGCGGACCAGAGACCCAGTACTTC